This TCR beta chain came from a study of CD8 T cells in Susac syndrome (dated by TCRdb to between 2018 and 2020). As for the study more broadly: The study used repertoire sequencing to test whether antigen drove CD8+ T cell activation and differentiation in Susac syndrome.

RNA was extracted with the RNeasy kit and roughly 0.5 to 1 ug was reverse transcribed using random hexamers. The immunoSEQ multiplex PCR assay, which covers 54 Vbeta and 13 Jbeta segments, was used to amplify TCR beta CDR3 regions. To correct PCR amplification bias, a synthetic template baseline was used for both primer optimization and computational correction. Turning to the authors' computational methods: Only productive sequences were kept, with reads annotated to V, D and J genes according to IMGT and analyzed in immunoSEQ Analyzer. To calculate clonality, Shannon entropy was normalized by log2 of the number of productive unique sequences and then subtracted from one. Public and private clones were assessed among the 100 most prevalent clones of each patient and control. A clone was defined as Susac-specific if it was absent from the healthy and MS cohorts, from 1052 published viral clones and from other ImmuneACCESS disease sequences. The public reads were run again by TCRdb, first through fastp at Q25 and then through MiXCR, and only productive beta chains were kept. All rows with the same CDR3 protein become a single entry with the most common DNA and genes. None of the V and J calls come from the authors' own analysis; TCRdb made them. In all, the sample holds roughly 130,000 distinct CDR3 sequences, and approximately 94% of those were seen once. 0.1% to 0.15% of the sample belongs to the ten largest clones.

The full study reports these points: The number of individuals in the TCR sequencing and HLA analysis was recognized as being relatively small.

Peripheral blood CD8+ and CD4+ T cells from healthy donors, Susac syndrome patients and multiple sclerosis patients were profiled using high-throughput TCR beta sequencing. Treatment-naive patients with stable or active relapsing-remitting disease fulfilling revised McDonald criteria were used as multiple sclerosis controls. CD8+ TEMRA cells were enriched by FACS, while bulk CD8+ and CD4+ T cells were purified by magnetic negative isolation. Blood was drawn into EDTA tubes, processed within 24 hours, and PBMCs were isolated by density gradient centrifugation. PBMCs intended for TCR sequencing were cryopreserved in liquid nitrogen and were subsequently thawed in a 37 degrees C water bath. Purity of sorted or isolated CD4+, CD8+ and CD8+ TEMRA cells was at least 90%. The germline V gene (reference sequence) gives CDR1 as LNHNV and CDR2 as YYDKDF. Reading from cysteine to phenylalanine, the CDR3 counts 13 amino acids. The retained sequence is limited to the CDR3, 39 bases, with the frame set at the first base. Germline trimming: 4 bases from V, 6 bases from J; junction bases outside gene matches: 3.

A remark on this clonotype: No antigen is known for it. The input lacks base qualities; no much larger clone sits a single base away.

The sample consisted of CD4+ T cells from PBMCs. The receptor comes from a human donor with multiple sclerosis. This sequence uses TRBV15 and TRBJ2-1; the junction holds 7 bases that match TRBD1. The CDR3: CATSIYRGNEQFF. Here is the DNA: TGTGCCACCAGCATTTACAGGGGCAATGAGCAGTTCTTC.